Presented here are 4 T cell receptor beta chains from one specimen sequenced in a study of control samples from healthy donors and cancer patients. Measured with immunoSEQ multiplex PCR; TCRdb has only the in-frame clones, and not every one. The table has under 200,000 clones, roughly 91% seen once. Specimen: blood. These receptors were taken from a woman aged 25 to 39 in good health.

This rearrangement joins TRBV29-1 to TRBJ2-5; TRBD2 aligns across 9 bases. The CDR3 has 12 residues. V gave up 4 bases and J gave up 5 bases; unmatched junction bases: 2. Germline CDR1 reads SQVTM; CDR2 reads ANQGSEA. The CDR3 reads CSVVAGVETQYF. Here the CDR3 DNA reads TGCAGCGTTGTAGCGGGAGTGGAGACCCAGTACTTC.

This clone was recorded once. The V gene is TRBV25-1, the J gene TRBJ2-1; D not resolved. Germline V CDR1 and CDR2: MGHDK, SYGVNS. Trimming cost V 0 bases and J 9 bases, with 3 bases left between them. CDR3 size: 11 residues. The DNA of the CDR3 is TGTGCCAGCAGTGAATACCCTGAGCAGTTCTTC. This gives the protein CASSEYPEQFF.

To note about this clone: Other DNA sequences in the sample encode the same CDR3. V gene TRBV7-9 combines with J gene TRBJ1-2, with TRBD1 matching over 8 bases. Looked up from germline, CDR1 is SEHNR and CDR2 is FQNEAQ (reference sequence). The CDR3 is 15 residues long. With 1 base clipped from V and 0 bases from J, the junction kept 1 base outside the gene matches. The CDR3 protein is CASSLGTGSNYGYTF. The CDR3 DNA reads TGTGCCAGCAGCTTAGGGACAGGGTCTAACTATGGCTACACCTTC.

The CDR3 reads CASSLVSGSASPLHF. The CDR3 region has the DNA TGTGCCAGCAGCTTAGTCTCAGGGTCGGCTTCACCCCTCCACTTT. The chain carries TRBV11-1 and TRBJ1-6, with D possibly being TRBD1 (5 bases). Looked up from germline, CDR1 is SGHAT and CDR2 is FQDESV (reference sequence). The CDR3 runs to 15 residues. V was clipped by 1 base and J by 9 bases, with 13 bases between them.